The 16 T cell receptor beta chains reported below all come from one sample, sequenced in a study of cytomegalovirus exposure and HLA in healthy donors. Primers: 60 Vbeta forward and 13 Jbeta reverse. Sequencing was performed with immunoSEQ multiplex PCR; in TCRdb, only in-frame clones are kept and a portion is missing. The repertoire holds approximately 90,000 clones, with nearly 70% as singletons. Material for sequencing was PBMCs. The receptor source for this set is a woman between 50 and 59 years old in good health and CMV-seropositive.

The CDR3: CASSQDGQVRGNQPQHF. Here the CDR3 DNA reads TGCGCCAGCAGCCAAGATGGACAGGTCCGGGGAAATCAGCCCCAGCATTTT. The V and J genes are TRBV4-1 and TRBJ1-5; TRBD1 agrees at 7 bases. CDR1 MGHRA and CDR2 YSYEKL come from the germline V gene. V dropped 0 bases and J dropped 4; count of bases not matched to a gene: 9. There are 17 residues in the CDR3.

The CDR3 region is CSVLGGNTQYF. CDR3 bases: TGCAGCGTCCTGGGGGGGAATACGCAGTATTTT. V gene TRBV29-1 combines with J gene TRBJ2-3; TRBD2 matches at 7 bases. CDR3 length: 11 residues. Germline CDR1 SQVTM, CDR2 ANQGSEA. Trimming took 6 bases from V and 7 from J; bases not matched to a gene: 4.

Note on this clone: Sequence at one end of the junction differs from germline and may be a read error. The chain links TRBV7-9 to TRBJ2-7; TRBD2 might be the D (6 bases). There are 12 residues in the CDR3. Germline CDR1 SEHNR, CDR2 FQNEAQ (reference sequence). In DNA, the CDR3 is TGTTCCAGCAGCCGCCTAGCGAACGAGCAGTACTTC. This codes for CSSSRLANEQYF.

This chain links TRBV28 with TRBJ1-1; D perhaps matches TRBD1 (6 bases). The CDR3 totals 12 residues. V was pared by 6 bases and J by 10 bases, with 15 bases between. In germline, CDR1 is MDHEN, CDR2 SYDVKM. In DNA form, the CDR3 reads TGTGCCAGCAGCCTCAGGGGACCAAGAGCTTTCTTT. It codes for CASSLRGPRAFF.

This sequence joins TRBV6-6 and TRBJ1-1; D is possibly TRBD1 (5 bases). The germline V gene has CDR1 MNHNY and CDR2 SVGAGI (reference sequence). The germline V and J ends were trimmed by 6 bases and 3 bases, with 8 bases remaining between them. The CDR3 consists of 12 residues. The CDR3 here is CASRQEHTEAFF. In nucleotides, the CDR3 is TGTGCCAGCAGACAGGAACACACTGAAGCTTTCTTT.

V gene TRBV10-1 combines with J gene TRBJ1-1; no reliable D call. Trimming removed 3 bases at V and 4 bases at J, with 9 bases between. Germline CDR1 is WNHNN and CDR2 is SYGVQD (reference sequence). The CDR3 covers 13 residues. The CDR3, as DNA: TGCGCCAGCAGTGATGGGCAGCTCACTGAAGCTTTCTTT. This codes for CASSDGQLTEAFF.

The V gene is TRBV6-5, the J gene TRBJ1-1; D perhaps matches TRBD1 (5 bases). V gave up 7 bases and J gave up 6 bases, with 15 bases separating them. The CDR3 consists of 13 residues. The V gene's germline CDR1 is MNHEY and CDR2 SVGAGI. The chain's CDR3 is CASTLGHSAEAFF. The CDR3 nucleotides read TGTGCCAGCACCCTCGGACATTCAGCTGAAGCTTTCTTT.

CDR3 sequence (DNA): TGCGCCAGCAGCTTGACAGGGAGTTCCTACGAGCAGTACTTC. It codes for CASSLTGSSYEQYF. The gene calls are TRBV5-1 and TRBJ2-7; D may be TRBD1 (6 bases). This CDR3 is 14 amino acids long. V was pared by 1 base and J by 1 base, with 9 bases between. The germline V gene encodes CDR1 SGHRS and CDR2 YFSETQ.

This chain links TRBV11-2 with TRBJ2-2; 7 nucleotides match TRBD1. The CDR3 totals 16 residues. V dropped 6 bases and J dropped 0; count of bases not matched to a gene: 7. Germline CDR1 reads SGHAT; CDR2 reads FQNNGV. The DNA for the CDR3 is TGTGCCAGCAGAAAAGCCGGGACAGCGAACACCGGGGAGCTGTTTTTT. It yields the protein CASRKAGTANTGELFF. The complete variable domain, with remaining parts taken from reference TRBV11-2 and TRBJ2-2, reads EAGVAQSPRYKIIEKRQSVAFWCNPISGHATLYWYQQILGQGPKLLIQFQNNGVVDDSQLPKDRFSAERLKGVDSTLKIQPAKLEDSAVYLCASRKAGTANTGELFFGEGSRLTVL.

The rearrangement links TRBV19 to TRBJ2-3; D perhaps matches TRBD1 (6 bases). CDR1 is LNHDA, CDR2 SQIVND, per germline (reference sequence). V was cut by 9 bases and J by 1 base, with 11 bases left in between. CDR3 size: 13 residues. Here the CDR3 reads CASTTGGTDTQYF. CDR3 nucleotides: TGTGCCAGCACGACAGGCGGCACAGATACGCAGTATTTT.

This clone was counted between two and nine times. The chain joins TRBV15 to TRBJ2-3; 7 bases fit TRBD1. The ends lost 0 bases at V and 1 base at J; junction bases unmatched: 4. In germline, CDR1 is LNHNV, CDR2 YYDKDF (reference sequence). CDR3 length: 16 residues. The CDR3 sequence is CATSRETGTGTDTQYF. The CDR3, as DNA: TGTGCCACCAGCAGAGAAACGGGGACAGGCACAGATACGCAGTATTTT.

The chain joins TRBV6-6 to TRBJ2-7, with a possible D match to TRBD2 (5 bases). From germline, CDR1 is MNHNY and CDR2 SVGAGI (reference sequence). CDR3 length equals 15 residues. Trimming stripped 0 bases from V and 0 bases from J, with 9 bases between. The CDR3 DNA is TGTGCCAGCAGTTACTCGCAGCGGAGCTCCTACGAGCAGTACTTC. Amino acids: CASSYSQRSSYEQYF.

The chain links TRBV5-1 to TRBJ2-3, with 7 bases that match TRBD2. V gave up 0 bases and J gave up 2 bases; unmatched junction bases: 6. Germline CDR1 and CDR2: SGHRS and YFSETQ. CDR3 size: 16 residues. CDR3 sequence (DNA): TGCGCCAGCAGCTTGGAGGGCGGGGGAATCACAGATACGCAGTATTTT. It translates to CASSLEGGGITDTQYF.

The rearrangement joins TRBV29-1 to TRBJ2-1; the match to TRBD2 covers 7 bases. Germline V gene lookup returns CDR1 SQVTM and CDR2 ANQGSEA. The CDR3 covers 14 residues. J was trimmed by 8 bases and V by 2 bases; bases with no gene match: 9. CDR3 sequence reads: CSVEYGRPFDEQFF. The CDR3 DNA sequence: TGCAGCGTTGAATACGGGAGGCCATTCGATGAGCAGTTCTTC.

The CDR3 here is CASNYMGLALPGQFF. The CDR3 DNA sequence: TGTGCCAGCAACTACATGGGACTAGCCCTACCGGGGCAGTTCTTC. The V gene is TRBV7-2, the J gene TRBJ2-1, with 9 bases aligning to TRBD2. The CDR3 length is 15 residues. V lost 7 bases to trimming and J lost 12 bases; unmatched junction nucleotides: 16. Per the germline V gene, CDR1 is SGHTA and CDR2 is FQGNSA.

This clone was counted only a few times. This rearrangement joins TRBV5-1 to TRBJ2-5; tentative D call: TRBD1 (6 bases). Trimming cost V 3 bases and J 5 bases, with 11 bases left between them. CDR3 size: 13 residues. Germline values: CDR1 SGHRS, CDR2 YFSETQ. The CDR3 DNA sequence: TGCGCCAGCAGCTCCCAGGGGCGCGAGACCCAGTACTTC. This codes for CASSSQGRETQYF.